The rows below give T cell receptor beta chains drawn from one sample of a study of OX40 agonist ivuxolimab in advanced cancers. Sequencing was performed with immunoSEQ multiplex PCR; in TCRdb, only in-frame clones are kept and a portion is missing. The table records about 76,000 clones, about 85% of them present only once. The material was CD4+ or CD8+ T cells sorted from blood, obtained in a trial of the OX40 agonist ivuxolimab. These receptors all come from an adult with an advanced solid tumor such as melanoma, head and neck, liver or kidney cancer. The CDR3 runs from the conserved cysteine through the conserved F or W. The order of the fields is D gene, clone size, V gene, J gene, CDR3 DNA, CDR3 protein. The D gene is left open where the match is weak. Clone size, where shown, is once, few, many, or a class for clones that have expanded.

d_call: TRBD2; clone_size: .; v_call: TRBV27; j_call: TRBJ2-3; cdr3_nt: TGTGCCAGCAGTTTTCGAGCGGGGGGCACAGATACGCAGTATTTT; cdr3_aa: CASSFRAGGTDTQYF
d_call: TRBD2; clone_size: .; v_call: TRBV5-6; j_call: TRBJ2-1; cdr3_nt: TGTGCCAGCAGCTTGTCCGGTGGTGGGGGAGGGACGCAGTTCTTC; cdr3_aa: CASSLSGGGGGTQFF
d_call: .; clone_size: .; v_call: TRBV28; j_call: TRBJ2-3; cdr3_nt: TGTGCCAGCAGTTATCCCTTCACAGATACGCAGTATTTT; cdr3_aa: CASSYPFTDTQYF
d_call: .; clone_size: .; v_call: TRBV5-4; j_call: TRBJ2-5; cdr3_nt: TGTGCCAGCAGCTCACCGGACAGTTGGGAGACCCAGTACTTC; cdr3_aa: CASSSPDSWETQYF
d_call: .; clone_size: .; v_call: TRBV18; j_call: TRBJ1-2; cdr3_nt: TGTGCCAGCTCACCAGGGGGCCTTCACTATGGCTACACCTTC; cdr3_aa: CASSPGGLHYGYTF
d_call: .; clone_size: .; v_call: TRBV7-6; j_call: TRBJ2-6; cdr3_nt: TGTGCCAGCAGCTTAGTCGGCAGGGAAGCCTCTGGGGCCAACGTCCTGACTTTC; cdr3_aa: CASSLVGREASGANVLTF
d_call: .; clone_size: .; v_call: TRBV6-4; j_call: TRBJ2-1; cdr3_nt: TGTGCCAGCAGTGTGGCAGGGAGCGGCAATGAGCAGTTCTTC; cdr3_aa: CASSVAGSGNEQFF
d_call: .; clone_size: few; v_call: TRBV14; j_call: TRBJ1-4; cdr3_nt: TGTGCCAGCAGCACTGGCCACTACATTGGCGAAGAAAAACTGTTTTTT; cdr3_aa: CASSTGHYIGEEKLFF
d_call: .; clone_size: .; v_call: TRBV9; j_call: TRBJ2-2; cdr3_nt: TGTGCCAGCAGCGTCGCCGGGACCCACACCGGGGAGCTGTTTTTT; cdr3_aa: CASSVAGTHTGELFF
d_call: .; clone_size: few; v_call: TRBV28; j_call: TRBJ1-5; cdr3_nt: TGTGCCAGCAGTTATAGGGGTCAGCCCCAGCATTTT; cdr3_aa: CASSYRGQPQHF
d_call: TRBD2; clone_size: .; v_call: TRBV7-2; j_call: TRBJ2-1; cdr3_nt: TGTGCCAGCAGCTTAGGGGTAGCGGGGACCCTTTACAATGAGCAGTTCTTC; cdr3_aa: CASSLGVAGTLYNEQFF
d_call: .; clone_size: .; v_call: TRBV5-4; j_call: TRBJ2-3; cdr3_nt: TGTGCCAGCAGCTTGGTGGGGTTCGGCACAGATACGCAGTATTTT; cdr3_aa: CASSLVGFGTDTQYF
d_call: .; clone_size: few; v_call: TRBV30; j_call: TRBJ1-1; cdr3_nt: TGTGCCTGGAGTGTACGGTTTACTGAAGCTTTCTTT; cdr3_aa: CAWSVRFTEAFF
d_call: TRBD2; clone_size: .; v_call: TRBV13; j_call: TRBJ2-1; cdr3_nt: TGTGCCAGCAGCCTCCTTTCCCGACTAGCGGACAATGAGCAGTTCTTC; cdr3_aa: CASSLLSRLADNEQFF
d_call: TRBD1; clone_size: .; v_call: TRBV27; j_call: TRBJ1-6; cdr3_nt: TGTGCCAGCAGTTTGGGGACAGCTCAGAATTCACCCCTCCACTTT; cdr3_aa: CASSLGTAQNSPLHF
d_call: .; clone_size: once; v_call: TRBV9; j_call: TRBJ1-1; cdr3_nt: TGTGCCAGCAGCGTAGACTACAGGAACACTGAAGCTTTCTTT; cdr3_aa: CASSVDYRNTEAFF
d_call: .; clone_size: .; v_call: TRBV19; j_call: TRBJ1-1; cdr3_nt: TGTGCCAGTAGTATGACCGGGACCCGGAACACTGAAGCTTTCTTT; cdr3_aa: CASSMTGTRNTEAFF
d_call: TRBD2; clone_size: .; v_call: TRBV15; j_call: TRBJ2-7; cdr3_nt: TGTGCCACCAGCAGAGATCGGGGGACTACCGCCTACGAGCAGTACTTC; cdr3_aa: CATSRDRGTTAYEQYF
d_call: .; clone_size: .; v_call: TRBV4-3; j_call: TRBJ1-4; cdr3_nt: TGCGCCAGCAGCCAAGTCTGGGGGCGGACTAATGAAAAACTGTTTTTT; cdr3_aa: CASSQVWGRTNEKLFF
d_call: .; clone_size: .; v_call: TRBV10-3; j_call: TRBJ2-3; cdr3_nt: TGTGCCATCAGTGACTTCGGGAAGGGATTGGGCACAGGAGATACGCAGTATTTT; cdr3_aa: CAISDFGKGLGTGDTQYF
d_call: .; clone_size: .; v_call: TRBV14; j_call: TRBJ2-7; cdr3_nt: TGTGCCAGCAGCCAAGATCCTAGCGACTACGAGCAGTACTTC; cdr3_aa: CASSQDPSDYEQYF
d_call: TRBD1; clone_size: .; v_call: TRBV19; j_call: TRBJ1-6; cdr3_nt: TGTGCCAGTAGTACGACAGGGGAATCACCCCTCCACTTT; cdr3_aa: CASSTTGESPLHF
d_call: TRBD1; clone_size: .; v_call: TRBV5-1; j_call: TRBJ1-2; cdr3_nt: TGCGCCAGCAGCGGGACAGGGCCCTTTAACTATGGCTACACCTTC; cdr3_aa: CASSGTGPFNYGYTF
d_call: .; clone_size: .; v_call: TRBV6-5; j_call: TRBJ1-5; cdr3_nt: TGTGCCAGCAGACGTAACAGGGATCAGCCCCAGCATTTT; cdr3_aa: CASRRNRDQPQHF
d_call: TRBD1; clone_size: .; v_call: TRBV6-6; j_call: TRBJ1-3; cdr3_nt: TGTGCCAGCAGTACCCGGACAGGGAGCTCTGGAAACACCATATATTTT; cdr3_aa: CASSTRTGSSGNTIYF
d_call: TRBD1; clone_size: .; v_call: TRBV4-1; j_call: TRBJ2-7; cdr3_nt: TGCGCCAGCAGCCAGGTCCCGACGGGACAGGGGGCGTACGAGCAGTACTTC; cdr3_aa: CASSQVPTGQGAYEQYF
d_call: TRBD1; clone_size: .; v_call: TRBV28; j_call: TRBJ1-1; cdr3_nt: TGTGCCAGCAGGTTCCCGGGACAGGTGGGAGCTTTCTTT; cdr3_aa: CASRFPGQVGAFF
d_call: TRBD1; clone_size: .; v_call: TRBV4-1; j_call: TRBJ1-6; cdr3_nt: TGCGCCAGCAGCCAAGTGGGGGGCCCCGGGACAGGGGGTCTTTCACCCCTCCACTTT; cdr3_aa: CASSQVGGPGTGGLSPLHF
d_call: .; clone_size: .; v_call: TRBV9; j_call: TRBJ2-3; cdr3_nt: TGTGCCAGCAGCTCGTTCACAGATACGCAGTATTTT; cdr3_aa: CASSSFTDTQYF
d_call: .; clone_size: .; v_call: TRBV7-2; j_call: TRBJ1-2; cdr3_nt: TGTGCCAGCAGCTTAGATTCATCAGGGTACTATGGCTACACCTTC; cdr3_aa: CASSLDSSGYYGYTF
d_call: .; clone_size: .; v_call: TRBV5-4; j_call: TRBJ1-5; cdr3_nt: TGTGCCAGCAGCCAAGGGGAGGGCAATCAGCCCCAGCATTTT; cdr3_aa: CASSQGEGNQPQHF
d_call: .; clone_size: .; v_call: TRBV6-6; j_call: TRBJ1-5; cdr3_nt: TGTGCCAGCAGTTCTCGAGGGCAGCCCCAGCATTTT; cdr3_aa: CASSSRGQPQHF
d_call: .; clone_size: .; v_call: TRBV28; j_call: TRBJ1-4; cdr3_nt: TGTGCCAGCAGTCGAGGGTCGGGAGAAAAACTGTTTTTT; cdr3_aa: CASSRGSGEKLFF
d_call: .; clone_size: few; v_call: TRBV6-6; j_call: TRBJ2-7; cdr3_nt: TGTGCCAGCAGTTACGGGACTCGCTCCTACGAGCAGTACTTC; cdr3_aa: CASSYGTRSYEQYF
d_call: TRBD2; clone_size: .; v_call: TRBV4-2; j_call: TRBJ2-5; cdr3_nt: TGTGCCAGCTCAACGACTAGCGGGGTCCAAGAGACCCAGTACTTC; cdr3_aa: CASSTTSGVQETQYF
d_call: TRBD2; clone_size: once; v_call: TRBV7-6; j_call: TRBJ2-3; cdr3_nt: TGTGCCAGCAGCACCAGCGGGGGGGCAGATACGCAGTATTTT; cdr3_aa: CASSTSGGADTQYF
d_call: TRBD2; clone_size: .; v_call: TRBV11-2; j_call: TRBJ2-1; cdr3_nt: TGTGCCAGCAGCTTAGCAGCGGGGGCCTACAATGAGCAGTTCTTC; cdr3_aa: CASSLAAGAYNEQFF
d_call: .; clone_size: .; v_call: TRBV6-5; j_call: TRBJ1-6; cdr3_nt: TGTGCCAGCAGTACAGAGGGTATCGATTCACCCCTCCACTTT; cdr3_aa: CASSTEGIDSPLHF
d_call: .; clone_size: once; v_call: TRBV18; j_call: TRBJ1-3; cdr3_nt: TGTGCCAGCTCACAAACAGGGACTTCAGGAAACACCATATATTTT; cdr3_aa: CASSQTGTSGNTIYF
d_call: .; clone_size: .; v_call: TRBV9; j_call: TRBJ2-3; cdr3_nt: TGTGCCAGCAGCGTAGAGTGGGGGCCCTCTCAGTATTTT; cdr3_aa: CASSVEWGPSQYF
d_call: TRBD1; clone_size: .; v_call: TRBV5-1; j_call: TRBJ2-5; cdr3_nt: TGCGCCAGCAGCCTGGGGACAGGGAGGGAGACCCAGTACTTC; cdr3_aa: CASSLGTGRETQYF
d_call: TRBD2; clone_size: .; v_call: TRBV6-4; j_call: TRBJ2-3; cdr3_nt: TGTGCCAGCAGCAACACGCGGGGGACAGATACGCAGTATTTT; cdr3_aa: CASSNTRGTDTQYF
d_call: .; clone_size: .; v_call: TRBV29-1; j_call: TRBJ1-3; cdr3_nt: TGCAGCGTTGAAGATCAGCGGGAAACTGGAAACACCATATATTTT; cdr3_aa: CSVEDQRETGNTIYF
d_call: TRBD1; clone_size: .; v_call: TRBV18; j_call: TRBJ2-7; cdr3_nt: TGTGCCAGCTCACCGCCCGGGACAGGGTACTACGAGCAGTACTTC; cdr3_aa: CASSPPGTGYYEQYF
d_call: TRBD2; clone_size: .; v_call: TRBV5-1; j_call: TRBJ2-2; cdr3_nt: TGCGCCAGCAGCACCAGACTAGCGGGAGGCCCCGGGGAGCTGTTTTTT; cdr3_aa: CASSTRLAGGPGELFF
d_call: .; clone_size: .; v_call: TRBV7-2; j_call: TRBJ1-3; cdr3_nt: TGTGCCAGCAGCTTACAGGGGACAAATCGTGGAAACACCATATATTTT; cdr3_aa: CASSLQGTNRGNTIYF